This T cell receptor beta chain was sequenced during a study of cytomegalovirus exposure and HLA in healthy donors. PCR employed 60 Vbeta and 13 Jbeta primers. TCRdb keeps only in-frame clones here, not all; method: immunoSEQ multiplex PCR. This sample has some 180,000 clones, with roughly a tenth found just once. J gave up 2 bases and V 4 bases, and 8 bases lay outside the gene matches. Per the germline V gene, CDR1 is LNHDA and CDR2 is SQIVND (reference sequence). This CDR3 contains 15 residues. The sample comprised PBMCs. The receptor was isolated from a woman in her 30s in good health and CMV-seropositive. This sequence joins TRBV19 and TRBJ2-7; TRBD2 matches at 7 bases. The CDR3 DNA is TGTGCCAGTAGTAAATCAGGAGCGGGAACCTACGAGCAGTACTTC. Protein product: CASSKSGAGTYEQYF.